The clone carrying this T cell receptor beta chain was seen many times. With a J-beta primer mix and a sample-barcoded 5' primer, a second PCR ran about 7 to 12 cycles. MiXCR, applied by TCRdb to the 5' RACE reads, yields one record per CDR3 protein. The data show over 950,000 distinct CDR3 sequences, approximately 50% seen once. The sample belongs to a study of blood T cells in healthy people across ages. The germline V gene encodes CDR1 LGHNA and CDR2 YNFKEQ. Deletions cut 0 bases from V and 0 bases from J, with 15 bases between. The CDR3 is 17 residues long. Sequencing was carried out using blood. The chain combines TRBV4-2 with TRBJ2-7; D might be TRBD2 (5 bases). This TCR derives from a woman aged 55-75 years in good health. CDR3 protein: CASSQERGAVSSYEQYF. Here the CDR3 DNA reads TGTGCCAGCAGCCAAGAACGGGGAGCGGTAAGCTCCTACGAGCAGTACTTC.